Below, 2 T cell receptor beta chains from the same sample are listed, as sequenced in a study of vaccination and CD4 T cells after COVID-19. Antigen specificity for these receptors is unknown. Researchers used the Oncomine TCR Beta short-read assay to sequence DNA from cultured CD4+ T cells. Each CDR3 protein gets one entry after TCRdb re-called the PCR reads with MiXCR. The sample carries about 26,000 distinct CDR3 sequences, over 60% recorded once. Stated treatment: roughly 10-day PBMC culture with coronavirus spike peptide pools or control peptides (ViraFEST assay). The specimen was CD4+ T cells from blood, cultured in vitro. Receptors were obtained from a human donor who had recovered from COVID-19.

The chain joins TRBV19 to TRBJ1-5; D uncertain. CDR3 size: 12 residues. Looked up from germline, CDR1 is LNHDA and CDR2 is SQIVND (reference sequence). The V end lost 6 bases, the J end lost 8 bases, and 11 bases lay between the germline ends. CDR3 coding DNA: TGTGCCAGTAGACAGCCCCGGGAGCCCCAGCATTTT. It codes for CASRQPREPQHF.

The J gene is TRBJ1-1, the V gene TRBV20-1; D remains unclear. V was pared by 4 bases and J by 2 bases, with 8 bases between. Germline V gene data show CDR1 as DFQATT and CDR2 as SNEGSKA (reference sequence). The CDR3 covers 12 residues. The CDR3 nucleotides read TGCAGTGCTAAACCCGGCAACACTGAAGCTTTCTTT. It yields the protein CSAKPGNTEAFF.